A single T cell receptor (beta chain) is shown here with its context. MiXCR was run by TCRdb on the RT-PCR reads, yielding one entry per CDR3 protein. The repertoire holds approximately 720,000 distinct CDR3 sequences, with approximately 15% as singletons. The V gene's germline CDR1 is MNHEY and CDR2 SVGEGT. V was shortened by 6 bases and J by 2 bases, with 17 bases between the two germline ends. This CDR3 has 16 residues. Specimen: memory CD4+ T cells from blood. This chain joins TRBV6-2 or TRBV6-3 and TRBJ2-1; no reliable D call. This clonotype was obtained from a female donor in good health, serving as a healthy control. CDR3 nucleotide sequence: TGTGCCAGCAGCCCCCAAGGGCGGTCTCCCTACAATGAGCAGTTCTTC. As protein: CASSPQGRSPYNEQFF.